This entry lists 13 T cell receptor beta chains sequenced from one sample in a study of cytomegalovirus exposure and HLA in healthy donors. Generated by immunoSEQ multiplex PCR, the TCRdb table keeps only in-frame clones and is missing some. The sample yields roughly 43,000 clones, under 95% seen once. Sequencing was done on a sample of PBMCs. The source of these receptors is a young woman in good health and CMV-seronegative.

This rearrangement joins TRBV2 to TRBJ1-2, with TRBD1 as a possible D gene (5 bases). The CDR3 has 13 residues. Looked up from germline, CDR1 is SNHLY and CDR2 is FYNNEI. Trimming took off 3 bases at V and 4 bases at J, with 9 bases between the two ends. This CDR3 is CASSETERYGYTF. CDR3 nucleotides: TGTGCCAGCAGTGAGACAGAACGCTATGGCTACACCTTC. The whole variable domain, remainder taken from reference TRBV2 and TRBJ1-2, is EPEVTQTPSHQVTQMGQEVILRCVPISNHLYFYWYRQILGQKVEFLVSFYNNEISEKSEIFDDQFSVERPDGSNFTLKIRSTKLEDSAMYFCASSETERYGYTFGSGTRLTVV.

The J gene is TRBJ1-1, the V gene TRBV28; 9 nucleotides line up with TRBD1. The CDR3 has 13 residues. CDR1 is MDHEN and CDR2 is SYDVKM in the germline V gene. The V gene end was trimmed by 8 bases and the J gene end by 4 bases; junction bases not matched to a gene: 5. This chain's CDR3 is CASVLQGATEAFF. CDR3 nucleotides: TGTGCCAGCGTCCTACAGGGGGCCACTGAAGCTTTCTTT. Looking up the rest from reference TRBV28 and TRBJ1-1 gives the full variable domain: DVKVTQSSRYLVKRTGEKVFLECVQDMDHENMFWYRQDPGLGLRLIYFSYDVKMKEKGDIPEGYSVSREKKERFSLILESASTNQTSMYLCASVLQGATEAFFGQGTRLTVV.

The CDR3 sequence: CASSPIDRTTSYEQYF. DNA for the CDR3: TGTGCCAGCAGCCCAATAGACAGAACTACTTCCTACGAGCAGTACTTC. The chain employs TRBV14 and TRBJ2-7; a possible D gene is TRBD1 (5 bases). The length of the CDR3 is 16 residues. Looked up from germline, CDR1 is SGHDN and CDR2 is FVKESK. The germline V and J ends were trimmed by 4 bases and 1 base, with 17 bases remaining between them.

The chain joins TRBV11-1 to TRBJ2-1; TRBD2 might be the D (5 bases). Germline loops: CDR1 SGHAT, CDR2 FQDESV (reference sequence). V was trimmed by 5 bases and J by 6 bases, leaving 11 bases between them. CDR3 size: 13 residues. CDR3 amino acids: CASSPTGINEQFF. CDR3 in DNA: TGTGCCAGCAGCCCCACGGGGATCAATGAGCAGTTCTTC.

The genes are TRBV28 and TRBJ2-2; the D is unclear. The CDR3 runs to 13 residues. CDR1 and CDR2 (germline): MDHEN, SYDVKM. Deletions cut 3 bases from V and 2 bases from J, with 4 bases between. CDR3: CASSLRNTGELFF. The CDR3 coding sequence is TGTGCCAGCAGTTTGAGAAACACCGGGGAGCTGTTTTTT.

The rearrangement uses TRBV19 and TRBJ2-5, with TRBD1 identical over 7 bases. The germline gives CDR1 LNHDA, CDR2 SQIVND (reference sequence). V was clipped by 3 bases and J by 4 bases; unmatched bases: 2. The CDR3 covers 13 residues. DNA of the CDR3: TGTGCCAGTAGTATGGGACAGAGAGAGACCCAGTACTTC. This gives the protein CASSMGQRETQYF. Variable domain in full (rest from reference TRBV19 and TRBJ2-5): DGGITQSPKYLFRKEGQNVTLSCEQNLNHDAMYWYRQDPGQGLRLIYYSQIVNDFQKGDIAEGYSVSREKKESFPLTVTSAQKNPTAFYLCASSMGQRETQYFGPGTRLLVL.

The rearrangement links TRBV6-4 to TRBJ1-6, with D uncertain. Germline CDR1 and CDR2: MRHNA and SNTAGT. This CDR3 region has 13 residues. Trimming shortened V by 0 bases and J by 8 bases, and 5 bases separated the two germline ends. In DNA form, the CDR3 reads TGTGCCAGCAGTGACTCAGAGTATTCACCCCTCCACTTT. It specifies CASSDSEYSPLHF.

The chain carries TRBV5-5 and TRBJ2-5, with 14 positions matching TRBD2. Germline V CDR1 and CDR2: SGHKS, YYEKEE (reference sequence). The CDR3 runs 15 residues. J lost 5 bases, V lost 4 bases, and 4 bases had no gene match. The CDR3 region has the DNA TGTGCCAGCAGCCTGACTAGCGGGGGGGCTGAGACCCAGTACTTC. Its translation: CASSLTSGGAETQYF.

V gene TRBV15 combines with J gene TRBJ1-4, with D unresolved. The V gene's germline CDR1 is LNHNV and CDR2 YYDKDF (reference sequence). V was pared by 1 base and J by 4 bases, with 13 bases between. This CDR3 spans 16 amino acids. CDR3 protein: CATSRGVEGGNEKLFF. The CDR3 bases are TGTGCCACCAGCAGAGGGGTTGAAGGAGGTAATGAAAAACTGTTTTTT.

The chain carries TRBV19 and TRBJ2-7; 8 bases map to TRBD1. J was trimmed by 2 bases and V by 6 bases; bases with no gene match: 9. Germline V lookup: CDR1 LNHDA, CDR2 SQIVND (reference sequence). The CDR3 extends over 15 amino acids. CDR3 protein: CASRELGQGAYEQYF. The CDR3 DNA is TGTGCCAGTAGAGAACTCGGACAGGGAGCCTACGAGCAGTACTTC.

The genes are TRBV28 and TRBJ2-5; 10 nucleotides agree with TRBD1. The CDR3 runs 16 residues. J was trimmed by 1 base and V by 4 bases; bases with no gene match: 6. CDR1 is MDHEN and CDR2 is SYDVKM in the germline V gene. The chain's CDR3 is CASSSTGTGVQETQYF. The DNA for the CDR3 is TGTGCCAGCAGTTCCACCGGGACAGGGGTCCAAGAGACCCAGTACTTC.

The V call is TRBV5-4, the J call TRBJ1-2, with TRBD1 as a possible D gene (6 bases). The CDR3 spans 15 residues. From germline, CDR1 is SGHNT and CDR2 YYREEE (reference sequence). The V gene lost 1 base and the J gene lost 2 bases, with 12 bases spanning the gap. The CDR3 sequence is CASSLKFTGNYGYTF. CDR3 bases: TGTGCCAGCAGCTTGAAATTTACAGGGAACTATGGCTACACCTTC. Together with reference TRBV5-4 and TRBJ1-2, the CDR3 gives the full variable domain: ETGVTQSPTHLIKTRGQQVTLRCSSQSGHNTVSWYQQALGQGPQFIFQYYREEENGRGNFPPRFSGLQFPNYSSELNVNALELDDSALYLCASSLKFTGNYGYTFGSGTRLTVV.

The chain joins TRBV6-5 to TRBJ1-5; D may be TRBD1 (6 bases). The germline V gene has CDR1 MNHEY and CDR2 SVGAGI. The V end lost 0 bases, the J end lost 7 bases, and 10 bases lay between the germline ends. The CDR3 consists of 14 residues. Here the CDR3 reads CASSYSKGGQPQHF. The DNA for the CDR3 is TGTGCCAGCAGTTACTCGAAGGGGGGGCAGCCCCAGCATTTT.